Presented here are 27 T cell receptor beta chains from one specimen sequenced in a study of chemoradiotherapy in HPV16-positive cancers. Here immunoSEQ multiplex PCR was the method, and the copy in TCRdb shows in-frame clones only, minus some. The sample holds about 14,000 clones, 89% seen once. Sample: tumor tissue, taken from a patient who underwent chemoradiotherapy. Source of these receptors: a human donor with HPV-associated anogenital cancer.

The chain employs TRBV4-2 and TRBJ1-1; the D is unclear. V lost 0 bases and J lost 5, with 10 bases in between. Germline V gene sequence: CDR1 LGHNA, CDR2 YNFKEQ. This CDR3 has 14 amino acids. The DNA for the CDR3 is TGTGCCAGCAGCCAAGAGGTAGGGCGGACTGAAGCTTTCTTT. It specifies CASSQEVGRTEAFF.

This clone was counted a single time. The CDR3 sequence is CASSERTGGQPQHF. CDR3 DNA: TGTGCCAGCAGTGAAAGGACAGGGGGTCAGCCCCAGCATTTT. This chain links TRBV2 with TRBJ1-5; 10 bases align to TRBD1. The J segment lost 6 bases and the V segment lost 2 bases, leaving 1 base of the junction unmatched. This CDR3 comprises 14 residues. Germline assignment: CDR1 SNHLY and CDR2 FYNNEI. Drawing the rest from reference TRBV2 and TRBJ1-5, the complete variable domain is EPEVTQTPSHQVTQMGQEVILRCVPISNHLYFYWYRQILGQKVEFLVSFYNNEISEKSEIFDDQFSVERPDGSNFTLKIRSTKLEDSAMYFCASSERTGGQPQHFGDGTRLSIL.

The J gene is TRBJ2-7, the V gene TRBV11-1; the match to TRBD1 covers 9 bases. The CDR3 loop spans 14 amino acids. V shed 5 bases, J shed 6 bases, and the junction held 8 bases outside the gene matches. Germline CDR1 SGHAT, CDR2 FQDESV (reference sequence). DNA of the CDR3: TGTGCCAGCAGCCTAACACAGGGGGCAAGCGAGCAGTACTTC. Protein product: CASSLTQGASEQYF.

The chain joins TRBV4-2 to TRBJ2-1, with a possible D match to TRBD2 (5 bases). With 1 base removed from V and 0 bases from J, the gap between germline ends came to 13 bases. This CDR3 has 17 residues. Germline V CDR1 and CDR2: LGHNA, YNFKEQ. The CDR3 is CASSQAVRVSSYNEQFF. The CDR3 coding sequence is TGTGCCAGCAGCCAAGCTGTGCGGGTGAGCTCCTACAATGAGCAGTTCTTC.

V and J are TRBV5-1 and TRBJ1-5; 9 positions agree with TRBD1. The V and J ends lost 1 base and 6 bases, in that order; junction bases with no gene match: 8. Germline V gene lookup returns CDR1 SGHRS and CDR2 YFSETQ. The CDR3 runs 16 residues. CDR3 in amino acids: CASSLNEQGAGQPQHF. CDR3 in DNA: TGCGCCAGCAGCTTGAACGAACAGGGGGCCGGTCAGCCCCAGCATTTT.

The gene calls are TRBV15 and TRBJ2-1, with 11 nucleotides matching TRBD2. Germline trimming cut 6 bases from V and 4 bases from J; bases unmatched to any gene: 5. CDR1 and CDR2 (germline): LNHNV, YYDKDF (reference sequence). The CDR3 covers 15 residues. The CDR3 loop reads CATSKGLAVYNEQFF. The CDR3 nucleotides are TGTGCCACCAGTAAGGGACTAGCGGTGTACAATGAGCAGTTCTTC.

This clone was observed a single time. The V gene is TRBV7-2, the J gene TRBJ2-7, with D tentatively TRBD2 (5 bases). The CDR3 length is 14 residues. Germline loops: CDR1 SGHTA, CDR2 FQGNSA. V lost 7 bases to trimming and J lost 6 bases, with 19 bases between them. The CDR3 sequence: CASTRGTTHGEQYF. CDR3 in DNA: TGTGCCAGCACACGGGGTACTACCCATGGCGAGCAGTACTTC.

CDR3 sequence reads: CASALGSYYGYTF. Written as DNA, the CDR3 is TGTGCCAGTGCCCTCGGAAGCTACTATGGCTACACCTTC. V and J are TRBV19 and TRBJ1-2; D uncertain. The CDR3 totals 13 residues. Germline V CDR1 and CDR2: LNHDA, SQIVND (reference sequence). Trimming pared 8 bases from V and 3 bases from J, leaving 13 bases between.

The genes are TRBV5-8 and TRBJ2-1; TRBD2 aligns across 10 bases. Germline V gene data show CDR1 as SGHTS and CDR2 as YDEGEE. CDR3 size: 15 residues. J lost 3 bases, V lost 2 bases, and 2 bases had no gene match. The CDR3 DNA reads as TGTGCCAGCAGCTTCAGCGGGAGGGTCTACAATGAGCAGTTCTTC. Amino acid sequence: CASSFSGRVYNEQFF.

This clone was seen just once. The V call is TRBV11-3, the J call TRBJ2-5; no clear D. CDR1 is SGHNT, CDR2 YENEEA, per germline. This CDR3 comprises 13 residues. The germline V and J ends were trimmed by 5 bases and 5 bases, with 12 bases remaining between them. The DNA of the CDR3 is TGTGCCAGCAGCCCGCACCCGAGGGAGACCCAGTACTTC. Translating it yields CASSPHPRETQYF.

V is TRBV7-2 and J is TRBJ2-5, with TRBD1 matching over 8 bases. The ends lost 4 bases at V and 7 bases at J; junction bases unmatched: 8. CDR3 length equals 14 residues. Germline assignment: CDR1 SGHTA and CDR2 FQGNSA. The CDR3 reads CASSSPQGAGTQYF. CDR3 coding DNA: TGTGCCAGCAGCTCCCCCCAGGGGGCTGGGACCCAGTACTTC.

This chain uses TRBV5-1 with TRBJ2-3, with 8 bases identical to TRBD1. The trim removed 5 bases at V and 0 bases at J, leaving 5 bases unmatched. The CDR3 runs to 15 residues. Per the germline V gene, CDR1 is SGHRS and CDR2 is YFSETQ. This CDR3 is CASRTWTGSTDTQYF. The CDR3, as DNA: TGCGCCAGCAGAACCTGGACAGGGAGCACAGATACGCAGTATTTT.

This chain joins TRBV30 and TRBJ1-2, with a tentative D call TRBD1 (5 bases). Trimming stripped 2 bases from V and 7 bases from J, with 14 bases between. CDR1 GTSNPN and CDR2 SVGIG come from the germline V gene (reference sequence). CDR3 length: 13 residues. The CDR3 sequence is CAWSPEGRGGYTF. The CDR3, as DNA: TGTGCCTGGAGTCCGGAGGGAAGGGGTGGCTACACCTTC.

The chain is built from TRBV6-5 and TRBJ2-2; 11 bases map to TRBD2. The ends lost 5 bases at V and 6 bases at J; junction bases unmatched: 5. Germline CDR1 is MNHEY and CDR2 is SVGAGI. The CDR3 covers 15 residues. The CDR3 loop reads CASSPLAGGPGELFF. In nucleotides, the CDR3 is TGTGCCAGCAGTCCGTTAGCGGGAGGGCCCGGGGAGCTGTTTTTT.

The rearrangement uses TRBV20-1 and TRBJ2-5; D is possibly TRBD1 (5 bases). Trimming cost V 5 bases and J 4 bases, with 8 bases left between them. The CDR3 covers 11 residues. Germline V gene lookup returns CDR1 DFQATT and CDR2 SNEGSKA (reference sequence). Here the CDR3 DNA reads TGCAGTGCTTCTCAGGGAGAGACCCAGTACTTC. Translated: CSASQGETQYF.

The chain couples TRBV23-1 to TRBJ2-1; 9 nucleotides match TRBD2. TRBV23-1 belongs to the ORF category, with a function that is uncertain. With 2 bases clipped from V and 4 bases from J, the junction kept 6 bases outside the gene matches. This CDR3 comprises 16 residues. CDR3 amino acids: CASSQPTSGDYNEQFF. CDR3 nucleotide sequence: TGCGCCAGCAGTCAACCGACTAGCGGTGATTACAATGAGCAGTTCTTC.

DNA for the CDR3: TGTGCCAGCAGCTTGACCCAGGTCTCTTTCTCTGGGGCCAACGTCCTGACTTTC. The encoded protein is CASSLTQVSFSGANVLTF. V is TRBV5-8 and J is TRBJ2-6; D remains unclear. Deletions cut 1 base from V and 0 bases from J, with 14 bases between. There are 18 residues in the CDR3. Germline values: CDR1 SGHTS, CDR2 YDEGEE.

CDR3 sequence: CASSSRTNQPQHF. The CDR3 nucleotides are TGTGCCAGCAGTTCGCGAACAAATCAGCCCCAGCATTTT. The chain joins TRBV2 to TRBJ1-5, with D uncertain. With 5 bases removed from V and 4 bases from J, the gap between germline ends came to 9 bases. The CDR3 sequence is 13 residues long. The germline CDR1 and CDR2 sequences are SNHLY and FYNNEI.

V is TRBV4-3 and J is TRBJ2-7; TRBD2 matches 8 bases. With 4 bases clipped from V and 2 bases from J, the junction kept 7 bases outside the gene matches. This CDR3 is 15 amino acids long. The germline gives CDR1 LGHNA, CDR2 YSLEER. CDR3 DNA sequence: TGCGCCAGCAGCCGGGGAACGGGACTAGCCTACGAGCAGTACTTC. Translation: CASSRGTGLAYEQYF.

CDR3 nucleotides: TGTGCCAGCTCCCCCACAGGGGTCGGCGGCTACACCTTC. Translation gives CASSPTGVGGYTF. The rearrangement uses TRBV18 and TRBJ1-2; 7 nucleotides match TRBD1. V lost 6 bases to trimming and J lost 8 bases; unmatched junction nucleotides: 9. Looked up from germline, CDR1 is KGHSH and CDR2 is LQKENI. The CDR3 spans 13 residues.

The chain joins TRBV5-6 to TRBJ2-5; D might be TRBD1 or TRBD2, each matching 5 bases. Trimming took off 5 bases at V and 4 bases at J, with 9 bases between the two ends. In germline, CDR1 is SGHDT, CDR2 YYEEEE. The CDR3 is 12 amino acids. Here the CDR3 reads CASSSGRETQYF. CDR3 DNA: TGTGCCAGCAGTTCAGGGAGAGAGACCCAGTACTTC.

This clone has just a few counts. The chain carries TRBV30 and TRBJ2-1; 7 positions agree with TRBD2. Unmatched junction bases numbered 0, after V lost 0 bases and J lost 4 bases. The germline gives CDR1 GTSNPN, CDR2 SVGIG (reference sequence). The CDR3 spans 13 residues. In DNA, the CDR3 is TGTGCCTGGAGTGTCGGGGGGTACAATGAGCAGTTCTTC. It codes for CAWSVGGYNEQFF.

The CDR3 region is CASSLDPPGLAGVNTGELFF. In DNA, the CDR3 is TGTGCCAGCAGCTTAGATCCCCCAGGACTAGCGGGAGTTAACACCGGGGAGCTGTTTTTT. The chain combines TRBV11-3 with TRBJ2-2; 13 nucleotides align to TRBD2. The CDR3 runs to 20 residues. J gave up 2 bases and V 0 bases, and 9 bases lay outside the gene matches. The germline V gene encodes CDR1 SGHNT and CDR2 YENEEA.

This chain joins TRBV6-6 and TRBJ2-6; 8 positions match TRBD1. Looked up from germline, CDR1 is MNHNY and CDR2 is SVGAGI (reference sequence). This CDR3 spans 15 amino acids. V shed 7 bases and J 4 bases; nucleotides not matched to a gene: 6. The DNA of the CDR3 is TGTGCCAGCACCGGACAGGGAAGCGGGGCCAACGTCCTGACTTTC. Residues: CASTGQGSGANVLTF.

The chain uses TRBV30 and TRBJ1-5; no clear D. The V gene lost 0 bases and the J gene lost 0 bases, with 3 bases spanning the gap. CDR3 length: 13 amino acids. Germline V gene sequence: CDR1 GTSNPN, CDR2 SVGIG (reference sequence). The chain's CDR3 is CAWSVNSNQPQHF. In DNA, the CDR3 is TGTGCCTGGAGTGTTAATAGCAATCAGCCCCAGCATTTT.

V is TRBV7-9 and J is TRBJ1-1, with 8 bases aligning to TRBD1. This CDR3 has 14 residues. Germline V gene data show CDR1 as SEHNR and CDR2 as FQNEAQ (reference sequence). V was clipped by 3 bases and J by 2 bases; unmatched bases: 2. CDR3 sequence (DNA): TGTGCCAGCAGCTTTGCAGGGGGCAACACTGAAGCTTTCTTT. It yields the protein CASSFAGGNTEAFF.

This clone appeared a few times. V usage is TRBV11-2 and J usage is TRBJ2-7; 7 nucleotides match TRBD2. Germline assignment: CDR1 SGHAT and CDR2 FQNNGV. The CDR3 loop spans 15 amino acids. Trimming removed 4 bases from V and 4 bases from J; junction bases left unmatched: 10. The CDR3 DNA follows: TGTGCCAGCAGCTACCTTGGGTCTAGCGGTTACGAGCAGTACTTC. Translated: CASSYLGSSGYEQYF.